Ten or more counts support the clone carrying this T cell receptor (beta chain). The antigen remains undetermined. V gave up 0 bases and J gave up 0 bases, with 10 bases separating them. Germline V lookup: CDR1 MNHEY, CDR2 SVGAGI. The CDR3 length is 16 residues. TCRdb re-derived calls from the RT-PCR reads in MiXCR, one entry per CDR3 protein. Seen here are roughly 520,000 distinct CDR3 sequences, roughly 23% observed once, and the top ten hold about 1.9%. The sample belongs to a study of response to subunit inactivated influenza vaccine. Study-wide results and caveats: The study's authors posited that every seasonal influenza vaccination enlists few new T cells.

This TCR was sampled from a man aged 50 to 59 who received an inactivated influenza vaccine. The sample was CD4+ T cells sorted from PBMCs, taken 5 days after vaccination. This chain uses TRBV6-5 with TRBJ2-3; TRBD1 or TRBD2 may be the D gene (5 bases each). The DNA of the CDR3 is TGTGCCAGCAGTTACTCGTCTTGGGGGAGCACAGATACGCAGTATTTT. Translating it yields CASSYSSWGSTDTQYF.